This T cell receptor beta chain originates from a study of PD-L1 blockade in urothelial cancer. Here immunoSEQ multiplex PCR was the method, and the copy in TCRdb shows in-frame clones only, minus some. The sample has about 66,000 clones, roughly 90% seen once. Unmatched junction bases numbered 8, after V lost 6 bases and J lost 4 bases. Looked up from germline, CDR1 is MDHEN and CDR2 is SYDVKM. CDR3 size: 14 residues. Specified time point: peripheral blood 6 weeks after treatment start. Patients were living with locally advanced or metastatic urothelial carcinoma. The chain links TRBV28 to TRBJ2-7; 8 bases agree with TRBD2. The clonotype comes from a man aged 55 to 70 with urothelial cancer. The sample consisted of PBMCs, taken around atezolizumab (anti-PD-L1) treatment. The CDR3 nucleotides are TGTGCCAGCAGCTCTCGGACTAGCATGTACGAGCAGTACTTC. It specifies CASSSRTSMYEQYF.